A selection of T cell receptor beta chains follows, all from one sample in a study of CD8+ T cells in alopecia areata. Some clones are missing from TCRdb's copy, which holds only in-frame ones; the method was immunoSEQ multiplex PCR. This table has some 150,000 clones, roughly 52% appearing once. The sample here was CD8+ T cells sorted from blood, taken at week 4, from a patient treated with tofacitinib. The receptor source for this set is a human donor with alopecia areata. Both conserved end residues are part of each CDR3. The D gene is left open where the match is weak. Clone size is not always given. Where it is, it says once, few, many or a class for expanded clones.

j_gene: TRBJ2-6
d_gene: -
abundance: few
v_gene: TRBV13
CDR3aa: CASSLTTNTLSRLTF
CDR3nt: TGTGCCAGCAGCCTAACCACCAATACCTTGAGTCGCCTGACTTTC

j_gene: TRBJ1-2
d_gene: TRBD1
abundance: -
v_gene: TRBV30
CDR3aa: CAWSVGQGLYGYTF
CDR3nt: TGTGCCTGGAGTGTGGGACAGGGGCTCTATGGCTACACCTTC

j_gene: TRBJ1-5
d_gene: -
abundance: -
v_gene: TRBV20-1
CDR3aa: CSAGQPQHF
CDR3nt: TGCAGTGCGGGGCAGCCCCAGCATTTT

j_gene: TRBJ2-7
d_gene: -
abundance: few
v_gene: TRBV29-1
CDR3aa: CSVRQDPYEQYF
CDR3nt: TGCAGCGTTCGCCAGGATCCCTACGAGCAGTACTTC

j_gene: TRBJ1-2
d_gene: TRBD1
abundance: -
v_gene: TRBV5-4
CDR3aa: CATLGTGGGRDYGYTF
CDR3nt: TGTGCCACGCTTGGGACAGGGGGCGGGAGGGACTATGGCTACACCTTC

j_gene: TRBJ1-5
d_gene: TRBD1
abundance: -
v_gene: TRBV27
CDR3aa: CASSGGQGVGIQPQHF
CDR3nt: TGTGCCAGCAGTGGTGGACAGGGGGTAGGAATTCAGCCCCAGCATTTT

j_gene: TRBJ2-1
d_gene: TRBD2
abundance: few
v_gene: TRBV10-3
CDR3aa: CAISDPLAGGDEQFF
CDR3nt: TGTGCCATCAGTGATCCCCTAGCGGGGGGTGATGAGCAGTTCTTC

j_gene: TRBJ1-5
d_gene: -
abundance: -
v_gene: TRBV27
CDR3aa: CASSPSGYQPQHF
CDR3nt: TGTGCCAGCAGCCCCAGCGGGTATCAGCCCCAGCATTTT

j_gene: TRBJ2-7
d_gene: -
abundance: -
v_gene: TRBV29-1
CDR3aa: CSVEVAGTYEQYF
CDR3nt: TGCAGCGTTGAAGTCGCGGGCACCTACGAGCAGTACTTC

j_gene: TRBJ1-2
d_gene: -
abundance: -
v_gene: TRBV5-1
CDR3aa: CASSLADIFDGYTF
CDR3nt: TGCGCCAGCAGCTTGGCAGACATCTTCGACGGCTACACCTTC

j_gene: TRBJ2-7
d_gene: -
abundance: -
v_gene: TRBV7-3
CDR3aa: CASSPGPLHFSYEQYF
CDR3nt: TGTGCCAGCAGCCCAGGACCGTTACACTTTTCCTACGAGCAGTACTTC

j_gene: TRBJ1-1
d_gene: TRBD1
abundance: -
v_gene: TRBV29-1
CDR3aa: CSVGTGSSEAFF
CDR3nt: TGCAGCGTTGGGACAGGGTCCAGTGAAGCTTTCTTT

j_gene: TRBJ1-4
d_gene: -
abundance: -
v_gene: TRBV11-2
CDR3aa: CASSYENEKLFF
CDR3nt: TGTGCCAGCAGCTACGAGAATGAAAAACTGTTTTTT

j_gene: TRBJ1-1
d_gene: -
abundance: -
v_gene: TRBV6-5
CDR3aa: CASSAGNTEAFF
CDR3nt: TGTGCCAGCAGTGCAGGGAACACTGAAGCTTTCTTT

j_gene: TRBJ2-7
d_gene: TRBD1
abundance: -
v_gene: TRBV11-2
CDR3aa: CASSQPWGTGSYEQYF
CDR3nt: TGTGCCAGCAGCCAACCTTGGGGGACAGGCTCCTACGAGCAGTACTTC

j_gene: TRBJ2-1
d_gene: -
abundance: -
v_gene: TRBV11-2
CDR3aa: CASSLALRGYNEQFF
CDR3nt: TGTGCCAGCAGCTTAGCCCTACGGGGTTACAATGAGCAGTTCTTC

j_gene: TRBJ1-2
d_gene: -
abundance: few
v_gene: TRBV27
CDR3aa: CASSSLHPNYGYTF
CDR3nt: TGTGCCAGCAGTTCGCTCCACCCTAACTATGGCTACACCTTC

j_gene: TRBJ1-2
d_gene: -
abundance: few
v_gene: TRBV30
CDR3aa: CAWNIDNYGYTF
CDR3nt: TGTGCCTGGAATATAGACAACTATGGCTACACCTTC

j_gene: TRBJ1-2
d_gene: TRBD1
abundance: few
v_gene: TRBV11-2
CDR3aa: CASSLAGGHYGYTF
CDR3nt: TGTGCCAGCAGCTTAGCAGGGGGTCACTATGGCTACACCTTC

j_gene: TRBJ1-6
d_gene: -
abundance: few
v_gene: TRBV11-2
CDR3aa: CASSLRDSHSPLHF
CDR3nt: TGTGCCAGCAGCTTACGAGACAGCCATTCACCCCTCCACTTT

j_gene: TRBJ2-1
d_gene: TRBD1
abundance: -
v_gene: TRBV30
CDR3aa: CAWSVKETGDNEQFF
CDR3nt: TGTGCCTGGAGCGTAAAGGAGACAGGGGACAATGAGCAGTTCTTC

j_gene: TRBJ2-7
d_gene: -
abundance: -
v_gene: TRBV30
CDR3aa: CAWSVYGGPKAYEQYF
CDR3nt: TGTGCCTGGAGTGTATATGGAGGCCCTAAAGCCTACGAGCAGTACTTC

j_gene: TRBJ1-1
d_gene: -
abundance: -
v_gene: TRBV5-1
CDR3aa: CASSLSGQNTEAFF
CDR3nt: TGCGCCAGCAGCCTTTCCGGACAAAACACTGAAGCTTTCTTT

j_gene: TRBJ2-2
d_gene: -
abundance: -
v_gene: TRBV27
CDR3aa: CASSFGTGELFF
CDR3nt: TGTGCCAGCAGTTTTGGCACCGGGGAGCTGTTTTTT

j_gene: TRBJ2-1
d_gene: -
abundance: -
v_gene: TRBV27
CDR3aa: CASSPEYPRKQFF
CDR3nt: TGTGCCAGCAGTCCCGAGTACCCGAGGAAGCAGTTCTTC

j_gene: TRBJ2-2
d_gene: TRBD1
abundance: -
v_gene: TRBV5-4
CDR3aa: CASSFRDRSNTGELFF
CDR3nt: TGTGCCAGCAGCTTCCGGGACAGGTCGAACACCGGGGAGCTGTTTTTT

j_gene: TRBJ2-1
d_gene: -
abundance: -
v_gene: TRBV4-2
CDR3aa: CASSQDRASLYNEQFF
CDR3nt: TGTGCCAGCAGCCAAGATAGGGCTAGCCTCTACAATGAGCAGTTCTTC

j_gene: TRBJ2-3
d_gene: TRBD1
abundance: -
v_gene: TRBV7-9
CDR3aa: CASRRQGDTQYF
CDR3nt: TGTGCCAGCAGACGACAGGGAGATACGCAGTATTTT

j_gene: TRBJ2-3
d_gene: -
abundance: -
v_gene: TRBV6-5
CDR3aa: CASSRPPDKADTQYF
CDR3nt: TGTGCCAGCAGTCGCCCACCCGATAAGGCAGATACGCAGTATTTT

j_gene: TRBJ1-1
d_gene: -
abundance: few
v_gene: TRBV6-6
CDR3aa: CASSYSMNTEAFF
CDR3nt: TGTGCCAGCAGTTACTCGATGAACACTGAAGCTTTCTTT

j_gene: TRBJ2-6
d_gene: -
abundance: few
v_gene: TRBV19
CDR3aa: CASSITGQGSGANVLTF
CDR3nt: TGTGCCAGTAGTATTACAGGGCAGGGCTCTGGGGCCAACGTCCTGACTTTC

j_gene: TRBJ2-1
d_gene: -
abundance: -
v_gene: TRBV4-2
CDR3aa: CASRDGENEQFF
CDR3nt: TGTGCCAGCAGGGACGGGGAGAATGAGCAGTTCTTC

j_gene: TRBJ2-3
d_gene: -
abundance: -
v_gene: TRBV29-1
CDR3aa: CSVETGLGMTDTQYF
CDR3nt: TGCAGCGTTGAAACTGGACTGGGGATGACAGATACGCAGTATTTT

j_gene: TRBJ1-5
d_gene: -
abundance: -
v_gene: TRBV10-2
CDR3aa: CASRAGTPNQPQHF
CDR3nt: TGCGCCAGCAGGGCCGGGACACCTAATCAGCCCCAGCATTTT

j_gene: TRBJ1-5
d_gene: -
abundance: few
v_gene: TRBV10-3
CDR3aa: CAISERADLSNQPQHF
CDR3nt: TGTGCCATCAGTGAGAGAGCAGACCTTAGCAATCAGCCCCAGCATTTT

j_gene: TRBJ2-7
d_gene: TRBD1
abundance: -
v_gene: TRBV2
CDR3aa: CASSGQGASYEQYF
CDR3nt: TGTGCCAGCAGTGGACAGGGGGCTTCCTACGAGCAGTACTTC

j_gene: TRBJ2-3
d_gene: -
abundance: few
v_gene: TRBV6-6
CDR3aa: CASRPRTDTQYF
CDR3nt: TGTGCCAGCCGGCCCCGCACAGATACGCAGTATTTT

j_gene: TRBJ2-2
d_gene: TRBD2
abundance: -
v_gene: TRBV29-1
CDR3aa: CSVGGAGTNTGELFF
CDR3nt: TGCAGCGTTGGGGGAGCGGGGACTAACACCGGGGAGCTGTTTTTT

j_gene: TRBJ2-2
d_gene: TRBD2
abundance: -
v_gene: TRBV29-1
CDR3aa: CSVEWAPWREGITGELFF
CDR3nt: TGCAGCGTTGAATGGGCGCCCTGGCGGGAGGGAATCACCGGGGAGCTGTTTTTT

j_gene: TRBJ1-5
d_gene: -
abundance: -
v_gene: TRBV27
CDR3aa: CASSLGGGNQPQHF
CDR3nt: TGTGCCAGCAGTCTCGGGGGGGGCAATCAGCCCCAGCATTTT

j_gene: TRBJ1-2
d_gene: TRBD1
abundance: -
v_gene: TRBV7-9
CDR3aa: CASSHTKDREANYGYTF
CDR3nt: TGTGCCAGCAGCCACACTAAGGACAGGGAGGCTAACTATGGCTACACCTTC

j_gene: TRBJ2-5
d_gene: -
abundance: -
v_gene: TRBV15
CDR3aa: CATGRVEETQYF
CDR3nt: TGTGCCACCGGCCGGGTTGAAGAGACCCAGTACTTC

j_gene: TRBJ2-3
d_gene: TRBD2
abundance: few
v_gene: TRBV27
CDR3aa: CASSLGLARTDTQYF
CDR3nt: TGTGCCAGCAGTTTAGGACTAGCCCGCACAGATACGCAGTATTTT

j_gene: TRBJ2-7
d_gene: -
abundance: few
v_gene: TRBV7-8
CDR3aa: CASSPVTGSEYF
CDR3nt: TGTGCCAGCAGCCCCGTAACAGGGTCGGAGTACTTC

j_gene: TRBJ2-4
d_gene: -
abundance: -
v_gene: TRBV9
CDR3aa: CASSALGQAKNIQYF
CDR3nt: TGTGCCAGCAGCGCGCTGGGCCAGGCCAAAAACATTCAGTACTTC

j_gene: TRBJ2-4
d_gene: -
abundance: -
v_gene: TRBV6-5
CDR3aa: CASSIAVTAKNIQYF
CDR3nt: TGTGCCAGCAGCATAGCGGTTACCGCCAAAAACATTCAGTACTTC

j_gene: TRBJ1-5
d_gene: -
abundance: -
v_gene: TRBV5-6
CDR3aa: CASSQAGSQPQHF
CDR3nt: TGTGCCAGCTCCCAGGCGGGGAGTCAGCCCCAGCATTTT

j_gene: TRBJ2-7
d_gene: -
abundance: -
v_gene: TRBV29-1
CDR3aa: CSVEGGTAYDGQYF
CDR3nt: TGCAGCGTTGAAGGTGGGACGGCTTACGATGGGCAGTACTTC

j_gene: TRBJ2-1
d_gene: -
abundance: -
v_gene: TRBV6-5
CDR3aa: CASSYSGWGEQFF
CDR3nt: TGTGCCAGCAGTTACTCGGGTTGGGGTGAGCAGTTCTTC

j_gene: TRBJ1-2
d_gene: -
abundance: few
v_gene: TRBV6-6
CDR3aa: CASSYQGFHGYTF
CDR3nt: TGTGCCAGCAGTTACCAGGGCTTCCATGGCTACACCTTC

j_gene: TRBJ1-5
d_gene: -
abundance: few
v_gene: TRBV2
CDR3aa: CASRDPFSNQPQHF
CDR3nt: TGTGCCAGCAGGGACCCATTTAGCAATCAGCCCCAGCATTTT

j_gene: TRBJ1-2
d_gene: -
abundance: -
v_gene: TRBV7-9
CDR3aa: CASSSPGVWYGYTF
CDR3nt: TGTGCCAGCAGCTCTCCAGGGGTATGGTATGGCTACACCTTC

j_gene: TRBJ1-4
d_gene: -
abundance: -
v_gene: TRBV19
CDR3aa: CASSIPDHSSEKLFF
CDR3nt: TGTGCCAGTAGTATCCCGGACCATAGTAGTGAAAAACTGTTTTTT

j_gene: TRBJ2-5
d_gene: -
abundance: -
v_gene: TRBV11-2
CDR3aa: CASSFSETQYF
CDR3nt: TGTGCCAGCAGCTTCTCAGAGACCCAGTACTTC

j_gene: TRBJ1-6
d_gene: -
abundance: few
v_gene: TRBV27
CDR3aa: CASGEDRFTLHF
CDR3nt: TGTGCCAGCGGAGAAGACAGGTTCACCCTCCACTTT

j_gene: TRBJ2-7
d_gene: -
abundance: once
v_gene: TRBV5-6
CDR3aa: CASSSYDLEQYF
CDR3nt: TGTGCCAGCAGCTCGTACGACCTCGAGCAGTACTTC

j_gene: TRBJ1-2
d_gene: TRBD1
abundance: -
v_gene: TRBV4-1
CDR3aa: CASSQEAGTVLLGYTF
CDR3nt: TGCGCCAGCAGCCAAGAAGCCGGGACAGTCCTCCTTGGCTACACCTTC

j_gene: TRBJ2-7
d_gene: -
abundance: -
v_gene: TRBV30
CDR3aa: CAWRVGPGYEQYF
CDR3nt: TGTGCCTGGAGGGTAGGACCAGGCTACGAGCAGTACTTC

j_gene: TRBJ2-2
d_gene: -
abundance: -
v_gene: TRBV5-1
CDR3aa: CASSLPGGTGELFF
CDR3nt: TGCGCCAGCAGCTTGCCAGGAGGCACCGGGGAGCTGTTTTTT